The 8 T cell receptor beta chains presented below share a single source sample, sequenced in a study of technical replicates of blood from a few donors. Clones were read by immunoSEQ multiplex PCR, and TCRdb kept only the in-frame ones, dropping some. The data hold fewer than 85,000 clones, with around 94% observed a single time. The sequenced material came from T cells isolated from PBMCs. The receptors originated from a human donor in good health.

The chain uses TRBV11-2 and TRBJ2-3; possible D gene TRBD2, 5 bases. The V end lost 1 base, the J end lost 3 bases, and 5 bases lay between the germline ends. Germline loops: CDR1 SGHAT, CDR2 FQNNGV. The CDR3 contains 13 residues. CDR3 DNA: TGTGCCAGCAGCTTAGCGGGGACAGATACGCAGTATTTT. Protein sequence: CASSLAGTDTQYF.

The chain has TRBV11-1 and TRBJ2-1; tentatively, D is TRBD1 (6 bases). The CDR3 length is 13 residues. Germline CDR1 is SGHAT and CDR2 is FQDESV (reference sequence). The V gene lost 2 bases and the J gene lost 6 bases, with 8 bases spanning the gap. The CDR3 spells CASSLQGINEQFF. In DNA, the CDR3 is TGTGCCAGCAGCTTACAGGGGATCAATGAGCAGTTCTTC. Full variable domain (missing parts from reference TRBV11-1 and TRBJ2-1): EAEVAQSPRYKITEKSQAVAFWCDPISGHATLYWYRQILGQGPELLVQFQDESVVDDSQLPKDRFSAERLKGVDSTLKIQPAELGDSAMYLCASSLQGINEQFFGPGTRLTVL.

The CDR3: CASSLLGEWETQYF. In DNA form, the CDR3 reads TGTGCCAGCAGTTTACTTGGGGAGTGGGAGACCCAGTACTTC. The chain is built from TRBV27 and TRBJ2-5, with D possibly TRBD2 on 5 matching bases. The V gene's germline CDR1 is MNHEY and CDR2 SMNVEV (reference sequence). There are 14 residues in the CDR3. The V gene lost 2 bases and the J gene lost 5 bases, with 12 bases spanning the gap.

CDR3 nucleotide sequence: TGCGCCAGCAGCCAAAATGTGCTGAGAGGGTGGAATCAGCCCCAGCATTTT. The encoded protein is CASSQNVLRGWNQPQHF. J is TRBJ1-5 and V is TRBV4-1; no clear D. Germline V gene lookup returns CDR1 MGHRA and CDR2 YSYEKL. V was pared by 2 bases and J by 4 bases, with 18 bases between. The CDR3 covers 17 residues.

The rearrangement uses TRBV21-1 and TRBJ2-6; the table's D call, TRBD2, was not checked against the DNA. TRBV21-1 is assigned pseudogene status. This CDR3 contains 21 residues. The CDR3 DNA follows: TGTGCCAGCAGCAAGGAGTACGGGACTCTAAACCACCACTCTGGGGCCAACGTCCTGACTTTC. Translated, it gives CASSKEYGTLNHHSGANVLTF.

The V gene is TRBV6-1, the J gene TRBJ2-1; 7 bases match TRBD1. The V segment lost 7 bases and the J segment 7 bases; nucleotides outside the gene matches: 7. The CDR3 is 13 amino acids. The germline V gene encodes CDR1 MNHNS and CDR2 SASEGT. Here the CDR3 reads CASTQGYWNEQFF. CDR3 nucleotide sequence: TGTGCCAGCACACAGGGGTACTGGAATGAGCAGTTCTTC.

This rearrangement joins TRBV6-5 to TRBJ1-1; no clear D. The CDR3 length is 13 residues. The V and J ends lost 2 bases and 4 bases respectively, with 8 bases between them. Germline values: CDR1 MNHEY, CDR2 SVGAGI. CDR3 in amino acids: CASSYGGITEAFF. The CDR3 DNA reads as TGTGCCAGCAGTTACGGCGGGATCACTGAAGCTTTCTTT.

The genes are TRBV23-1 and TRBJ2-7; D uncertain. TRBV23-1 is an ORF, with its function uncertain. This CDR3 has 17 amino acids. With 0 bases removed from V and 4 bases from J, the gap between germline ends came to 19 bases. In nucleotides, the CDR3 is TGCGCCAGCAGTCAATCCGGCCTAGGCAGACCCATTTACGAGCAGTACTTC. Its protein is CASSQSGLGRPIYEQYF.